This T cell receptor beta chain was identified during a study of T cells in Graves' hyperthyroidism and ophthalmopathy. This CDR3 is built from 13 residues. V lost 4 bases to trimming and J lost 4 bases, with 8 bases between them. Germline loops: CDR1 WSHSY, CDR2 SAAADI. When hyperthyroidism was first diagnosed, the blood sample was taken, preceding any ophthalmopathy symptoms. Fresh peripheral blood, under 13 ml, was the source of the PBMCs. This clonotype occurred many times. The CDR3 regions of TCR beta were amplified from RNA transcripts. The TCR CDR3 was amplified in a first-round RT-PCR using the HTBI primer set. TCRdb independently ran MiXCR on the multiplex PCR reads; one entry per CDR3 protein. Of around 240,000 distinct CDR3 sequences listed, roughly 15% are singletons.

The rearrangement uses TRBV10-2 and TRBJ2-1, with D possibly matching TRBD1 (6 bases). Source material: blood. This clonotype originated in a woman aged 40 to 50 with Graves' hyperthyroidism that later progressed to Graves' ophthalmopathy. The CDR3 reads CASSVGAYNEQFF. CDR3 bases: TGCGCCAGCAGTGTGGGGGCTTACAATGAGCAGTTCTTC.